Sequencing of this TCR beta chain was carried out in a study of blood T cell repertoires in COVID-19. Study-level information: The United States, Italy and Spain provided the acute and convalescent COVID-19 samples. Sample material is recorded as cDNA or gDNA derived from T cells, B-cell-depleted T cells, or PBMCs.

As processed by the authors: Amplification of reference gene primers was used by the study to estimate nucleated cell counts. The protocol was immunoSEQ multiplex PCR, while the TCRdb copy is restricted to in-frame clones and leaves out a portion. That table gives V, J and clone size, and the DNA gave D and trimming. The repertoire holds about 300,000 clones, 70% to 90% seen once, with 2.2% in the top ten. Residents of 24 US areas, aged 18 to 89 years, made up the participants. The J segment lost 5 bases and the V segment lost 2 bases, leaving 13 bases of the junction unmatched. The CDR3 consists of 17 residues. From germline, CDR1 is MNHEY and CDR2 SVGEGT.

Sequenced input: PBMCs or T cells enriched from blood (not recorded which). This chain joins TRBV6-2 or TRBV6-3 and TRBJ2-7; 9 bases fit TRBD1. The TCR was taken from a man aged 30 to 45 who had recovered from COVID-19. The CDR3 region has the DNA TGTGCCAGCAGTTACGCACTGACCGGGACAGGGATGGACGAGCAGTACTTC. Protein product: CASSYALTGTGMDEQYF.